This T cell receptor beta chain comes out of a study of T cell changes during pregnancy in multiple sclerosis. The repertoire was sequenced with immunoSEQ multiplex PCR; TCRdb's copy has only in-frame clones and lacks some. The sample contains about 52,000 clones, 85% to 95% of which appear only once. There are 15 residues in the CDR3. Trimming pared 3 bases from V and 0 bases from J, leaving 11 bases between. Germline V gene data show CDR1 as SEHNR and CDR2 as FQNEAQ (reference sequence). The chain uses TRBV7-9 and TRBJ2-5, with D maybe TRBD2 (5 bases). Sequencing was performed on CD4+ T cells from peripheral blood mononuclear cells, taken in the third trimester of pregnancy. This clonotype was sampled from a female donor with multiple sclerosis, enrolled in a pregnancy study. CDR3 sequence (DNA): TGTGCCAGCAGCTTCGTTCCGGGGTACCAAGAGACCCAGTACTTC. It yields the protein CASSFVPGYQETQYF. The variable domain in full, with the rest retrieved from reference TRBV7-9 and TRBJ2-5, is DTGVSQNPRHKITKRGQNVTFRCDPISEHNRLYWYRQTLGQGPEFLTYFQNEAQLEKSRLLSDRFSAERPKGSFSTLEIQRTEQGDSAMYLCASSFVPGYQETQYFGPGTRLLVL.